This TCR beta chain was obtained from a study of blood T cell repertoires in COVID-19. Study overall: Both acute and convalescent COVID-19 samples were obtained from the United States, Italy and Spain. The cDNA or gDNA used as material had been derived from T cells, B-cell-depleted T cells, or PBMCs.

Original data processing: Scientists estimated how many nucleated cells there were by amplifying reference gene primers. Generated by immunoSEQ multiplex PCR, the TCRdb table keeps only in-frame clones and is missing some. V and J calls and clone size are as listed in that table; D and trimming were resolved from the DNA. Found here are 80,000 to 100,000 clones, 81% of them singletons; the top ten hold about 4.2%. V lost 3 bases, J lost 2 bases, and 11 bases lay in between. Looked up from germline, CDR1 is MDHEN and CDR2 is SYDVKM. This CDR3 has 14 residues. The rearrangement joins TRBV28 to TRBJ2-7; no clear D. The receptor's source is a man aged 55 to 70 with acute or convalescent COVID-19. The sample consisted of peripheral blood. The CDR3 loop reads CASSFSGTTYEQYF. DNA for the CDR3: TGTGCCAGCAGTTTTTCTGGCACGACCTACGAGCAGTACTTC. Complete variable domain (other parts from reference TRBV28 and TRBJ2-7): DVKVTQSSRYLVKRTGEKVFLECVQDMDHENMFWYRQDPGLGLRLIYFSYDVKMKEKGDIPEGYSVSREKKERFSLILESASTNQTSMYLCASSFSGTTYEQYFGPGTRLTVT.